This passage covers 18 T cell receptor beta chains from one sample sequenced in a study of metastatic and nonmetastatic thyroid tumors. All patients were treatment-naive before thyroid surgery. MiXCR reprocessed the PCR reads for TCRdb. The sample consists of approximately 12,000 clones, around a third of them appearing once. Sequences were obtained from tumor tissue. The receptor source for this set is a female donor with papillary thyroid cancer or a benign thyroid nodule (not recorded which). Some clones in this sample may be carry-over from other donors' samples.

The genes are TRBV6-1 and TRBJ2-3; 8 positions match TRBD2. Trimming removed 4 bases from V and 3 bases from J; junction bases left unmatched: 6. The CDR3 is made up of 15 amino acids. Germline CDR1 is MNHNS and CDR2 is SASEGT. The CDR3 DNA reads TGTGCCAGCAGTGGAGCGGGAGTAATAACAGATACGCAGTATTTT. Translation gives CASSGAGVITDTQYF.

As for this clone: Likely a read error: the CDR3 ends without its conserved phenylalanine or tryptophan. The chain recombines TRBV5-1 with TRBJ1-5; no definite D call. The CDR3 totals 15 residues. Germline V CDR1 and CDR2: SGHRS, YFSETQ. The CDR3 protein is CAISLGSGSNQPQHC. The CDR3 nucleotides read TGCGCCATCAGCTTGGGCTCCGGGAGCAATCAGCCCCAGCATTGT.

This clone was counted between two and nine times. This chain links TRBV2 with TRBJ2-5; TRBD2 aligns across 7 bases. The V gene's germline CDR1 is SNHLY and CDR2 FYNNEI. The junction had 12 bases not matched to a gene; V was cut back by 7 bases and J by 1 base. CDR3 length: 16 residues. This chain's CDR3 is CASIPTIGRPQETQYF. Written as DNA, the CDR3 is TGTGCCAGCATTCCGACTATCGGGAGGCCCCAAGAGACCCAGTACTTC. Full variable domain (rest looked up from reference TRBV2 and TRBJ2-5): EPEVTQTPSHQVTQMGQEVILRCVPISNHLYFYWYRQILGQKVEFLVSFYNNEISEKSEIFDDQFSVERPDGSNFTLKIRSTKLEDSAMYFCASIPTIGRPQETQYFGPGTRLLVL.

This clone is medium-sized. This sequence joins TRBV11-2 and TRBJ1-2; perhaps TRBD1 as D (6 bases). The CDR3 has 15 amino acids. Trimming removed 0 bases at V and 4 bases at J, with 12 bases between. CDR1 and CDR2 from the germline V gene are SGHAT and FQNNGV. CDR3 sequence: CASSLEGGPIYGYTF. In DNA, the CDR3 is TGTGCCAGCAGCTTAGAGGGGGGCCCTATCTATGGCTACACCTTC.

The chain recombines TRBV11-3 with TRBJ2-7, with 7 bases that match TRBD1. Looked up from germline, CDR1 is SGHNT and CDR2 is YENEEA. J gave up 3 bases and V 6 bases, and 14 bases lay outside the gene matches. The length of the CDR3 is 16 residues. This CDR3 is CASRYAPGRGLYEQYF. For the CDR3, the DNA is TGTGCCAGCAGATACGCCCCCGGTAGGGGGCTCTACGAGCAGTACTTC. Looking up the rest from reference TRBV11-3 and TRBJ2-7 gives the full variable domain: EAGVVQSPRYKIIEKKQPVAFWCNPISGHNTLYWYLQNLGQGPELLIRYENEEAVDDSQLPKDRFSAERLKGVDSTLKIQPAELGDSAVYLCASRYAPGRGLYEQYFGPGTRLTVT.

The chain combines TRBV12-3 or TRBV12-4 with TRBJ2-1; 9 bases map to TRBD2. The CDR3 covers 13 residues. With V trimmed by 6 bases and J by 6 bases, 3 bases remained unmatched. For the CDR3, the DNA is TGTGCCAGCAGCTTTAGCGGGAGCAATGAGCAGTTCTTC. Protein: CASSFSGSNEQFF.

V usage is TRBV7-8 and J usage is TRBJ2-2; weak D call: TRBD2 (6 bases). This CDR3 has 13 amino acids. Germline CDR1 and CDR2: SGHVS and FQNEAQ. V was clipped by 5 bases and J by 7 bases, with 11 bases between them. The CDR3 DNA is TGTGCCAGCAGCCGGGAGCGGGTCGGGGAGCTGTTTTTT. This gives the protein CASSRERVGELFF.

The chain couples TRBV7-8 to TRBJ2-3; D is possibly TRBD2 (5 bases). Trimming took off 6 bases at V and 0 bases at J, with 13 bases between the two ends. The CDR3 covers 15 residues. The germline gives CDR1 SGHVS, CDR2 FQNEAQ. The CDR3 sequence: CASRQSLASTDTQYF. CDR3 DNA: TGTGCCAGCAGACAAAGTCTAGCTAGCACAGATACGCAGTATTTT.

This chain connects TRBV6-2 or TRBV6-3 to TRBJ2-7; D is unresolved. Looked up from germline, CDR1 is MNHEY and CDR2 is SVGEGT. The CDR3 loop spans 14 amino acids. The V end was cut by 9 bases, the J end by 11 bases, with 26 bases between. CDR3 DNA: TGTGCCAGTTCCCTCGGCAGGAACAGCTCACCCAAGTACTTC. Amino acids: CASSLGRNSSPKYF.

The V and J genes are TRBV20-1 and TRBJ2-1; no firm D call. The CDR3 totals 13 residues. Germline CDR1 and CDR2: DFQATT and SNEGSKA (reference sequence). V was clipped by 4 bases and J by 4 bases, with 11 bases between them. The CDR3 DNA is TGCAGTGCTATGCGCGAACCTTACAATGAGCAGTTCTTC. Encoded protein: CSAMREPYNEQFF.

The sample holds many counts of this clone. The chain joins TRBV27 to TRBJ2-1, with a possible D match to TRBD1 (5 bases). The V end lost 5 bases, the J end lost 6 bases, and 14 bases lay between the germline ends. Germline values: CDR1 MNHEY, CDR2 SMNVEV (reference sequence). The CDR3 loop spans 14 amino acids. CDR3 region: CASSPDQGINEQFF. CDR3 DNA sequence: TGTGCCAGCAGTCCTGATCAGGGAATCAATGAGCAGTTCTTC.

This clone turned up a few times. V is TRBV30 and J is TRBJ2-7; D remains unclear. CDR3 length: 11 amino acids. Trimming removed 0 bases at V and 12 bases at J, with 12 bases between. CDR1 is GTSNPN, CDR2 SVGIG, per germline (reference sequence). In nucleotides, the CDR3 is TGTGCCTGGAGTGTTGAACGGACCCCGTACTTC. Protein sequence: CAWSVERTPYF.

The gene calls are TRBV5-1 and TRBJ1-2, with TRBD1 matching 11 bases. The CDR3 totals 13 residues. The J segment lost 7 bases and the V segment lost 3 bases, leaving 2 bases of the junction unmatched. The germline V gene encodes CDR1 SGHRS and CDR2 YFSETQ. CDR3 coding DNA: TGCGCCAGCAGCTCTGGGACAGGGGGTGGCTACACCTTC. It codes for CASSSGTGGGYTF.

This clone was seen many times. CDR3 DNA: TGTGCCAGCAGCCTCCGGGACAGGCAAGCTTATAACTATGGCTACACCTTC. Translated: CASSLRDRQAYNYGYTF. This rearrangement joins TRBV9 to TRBJ1-2; 8 bases are shared with TRBD1. The trim removed 4 bases at V and 1 base at J, leaving 12 bases unmatched. The length of the CDR3 is 17 residues. Germline loops: CDR1 SGDLS, CDR2 YYNGEE. The entire variable domain, with the rest obtained from reference TRBV9 and TRBJ1-2, is as follows: DSGVTQTPKHLITATGQRVTLRCSPRSGDLSVYWYQQSLDQGLQFLIQYYNGEERAKGNILERFSAQQFPDLHSELNLSSLELGDSALYFCASSLRDRQAYNYGYTFGSGTRLTVV.

The chain combines TRBV28 with TRBJ2-1, with unresolved D. The CDR3 runs to 12 residues. The germline V gene encodes CDR1 MDHEN and CDR2 SYDVKM. V was cut by 3 bases and J by 7 bases, with 7 bases left in between. The CDR3 DNA is TGTGCCAGCAGTTTGAGGCGGAATGAGCAGTTCTTC. Translation gives CASSLRRNEQFF. The full variable domain, its missing parts supplied by reference TRBV28 and TRBJ2-1, is DVKVTQSSRYLVKRTGEKVFLECVQDMDHENMFWYRQDPGLGLRLIYFSYDVKMKEKGDIPEGYSVSREKKERFSLILESASTNQTSMYLCASSLRRNEQFFGPGTRLTVL.

This clone was counted a few times. The chain links TRBV2 to TRBJ2-7; D is possibly TRBD2 (6 bases). In germline, CDR1 is SNHLY, CDR2 FYNNEI. This CDR3 is built from 14 residues. V lost 9 bases and J 2 bases, leaving 17 bases between the germline ends. The CDR3 nucleotides read TGTGCCAGGGGTAGGGCTAGCGTTGCCTACGAGCAGTACTTC. Its translation is CARGRASVAYEQYF. Variable domain in full (rest from reference TRBV2 and TRBJ2-7): EPEVTQTPSHQVTQMGQEVILRCVPISNHLYFYWYRQILGQKVEFLVSFYNNEISEKSEIFDDQFSVERPDGSNFTLKIRSTKLEDSAMYFCARGRASVAYEQYFGPGTRLTVT.

The chain is built from TRBV20-1 and TRBJ2-2; 10 positions agree with TRBD2. The junction had 0 bases not matched to a gene; V was cut back by 2 bases and J by 3 bases. The CDR3 loop spans 14 amino acids. Germline CDR1 DFQATT, CDR2 SNEGSKA (reference sequence). CDR3 amino acids: CSARLAGDTGELFF. DNA of the CDR3: TGCAGTGCTAGACTAGCGGGAGACACCGGGGAGCTGTTTTTT.

This clone has only a few counts. The chain uses TRBV2 and TRBJ1-5, with D unresolved. This CDR3 is 15 amino acids long. Germline V gene lookup returns CDR1 SNHLY and CDR2 FYNNEI. V dropped 6 bases and J dropped 4 bases, with 16 bases sitting between them. The CDR3 coding sequence is TGTGCCAGCAGGGTAGGACGGCGGGAAAATCAGCCCCAGCATTTT. Translated: CASRVGRRENQPQHF.